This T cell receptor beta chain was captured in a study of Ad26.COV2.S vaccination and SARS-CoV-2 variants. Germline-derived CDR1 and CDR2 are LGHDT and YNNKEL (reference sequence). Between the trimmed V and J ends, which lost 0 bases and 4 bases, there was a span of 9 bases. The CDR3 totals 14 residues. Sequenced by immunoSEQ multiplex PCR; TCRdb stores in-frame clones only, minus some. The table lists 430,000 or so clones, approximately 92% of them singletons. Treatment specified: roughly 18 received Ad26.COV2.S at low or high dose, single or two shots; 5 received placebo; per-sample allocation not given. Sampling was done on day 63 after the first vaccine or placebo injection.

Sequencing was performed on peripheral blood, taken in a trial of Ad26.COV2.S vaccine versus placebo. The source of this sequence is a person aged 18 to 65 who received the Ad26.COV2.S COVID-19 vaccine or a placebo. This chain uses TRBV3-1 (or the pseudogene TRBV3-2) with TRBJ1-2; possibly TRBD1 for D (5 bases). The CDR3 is CASSQDPGGYGYTF. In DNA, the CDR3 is TGTGCCAGCAGCCAAGATCCGGGGGGCTATGGCTACACCTTC.